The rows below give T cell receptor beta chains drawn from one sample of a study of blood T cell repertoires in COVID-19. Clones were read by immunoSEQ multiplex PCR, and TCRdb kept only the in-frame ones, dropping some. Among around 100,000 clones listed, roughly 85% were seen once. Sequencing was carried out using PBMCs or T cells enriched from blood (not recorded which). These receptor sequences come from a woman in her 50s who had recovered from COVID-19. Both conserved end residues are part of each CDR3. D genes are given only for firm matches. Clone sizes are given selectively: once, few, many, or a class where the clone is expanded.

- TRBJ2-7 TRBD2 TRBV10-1 TGCGCCAGCAGTAGGACTAGCGGGATGGACGAGCAGTACTTC CASSRTSGMDEQYF
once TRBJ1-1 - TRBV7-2 TGTGCCAGCAGCCCGGCGACAGAGAGGAACACTGAAGCTTTCTTT CASSPATERNTEAFF
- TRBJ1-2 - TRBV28 TGTGCCAGCAGTTTGTACGGGACTTATGGCTACACCTTC CASSLYGTYGYTF
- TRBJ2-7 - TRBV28 TGTGCCACTCGGGAGACAAACGCCTACGAGCAGTACTTC CATRETNAYEQYF
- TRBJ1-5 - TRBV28 TGTGCCAGCTCACCGGGAGGATCTAGCAATCAGCCCCAGCATTTT CASSPGGSSNQPQHF
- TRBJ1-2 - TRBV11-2 TGTGCCAGCAGCCCGTCCGGCGGGACGGCTTATGGCTACACCTTC CASSPSGGTAYGYTF
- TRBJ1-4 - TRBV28 TGTGCCAGCAGGAAAATTCCGGGACAAATAGTCTTT CASRKIPGQIVF
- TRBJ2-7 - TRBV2 TGTGCCAGCAGATCTGAGGCAGCCTCCTACGAGCAGTACTTC CASRSEAASYEQYF
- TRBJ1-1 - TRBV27 TGTGCCAGCGGCAGGGTCACTGAAGCTTTCTTT CASGRVTEAFF
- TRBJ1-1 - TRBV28 TGTGCCAGCAGTTTCACGGGGGACACTGAAGCTTTCTTT CASSFTGDTEAFF
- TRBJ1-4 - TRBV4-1 TGCGCCAGCAGCTCCCCGGGAAGCTTTGAAGTCGAAAAACTGTTTTTT CASSSPGSFEVEKLFF
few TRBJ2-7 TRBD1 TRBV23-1 TGCGCCAGCAGTCAATCGGTGACAGGGGATTGCGAGCAGTACTTC CASSQSVTGDCEQYF
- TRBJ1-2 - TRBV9 TGTGCCAGCAGCCCACAGACCCAGAGCCACTATGGCTACACCTTC CASSPQTQSHYGYTF
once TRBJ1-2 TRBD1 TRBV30 TGTGCCTGGAACCCGATCGGGACAGCCTCTTTCTATGGCTACACCTTC CAWNPIGTASFYGYTF
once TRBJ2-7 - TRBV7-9 TGTGCCAGCAGCTTAGGGAGGTCCTACGAGCAGTACTTC CASSLGRSYEQYF
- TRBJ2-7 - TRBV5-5 TGTGCCAGCAGCTTGGACGCAGGGCAACCCGTCTACGAGCAGTACTTC CASSLDAGQPVYEQYF
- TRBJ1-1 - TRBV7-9 TGTGCCAGCAGCGGAGGGTGGTTAAATGAAGCTTTCTTT CASSGGWLNEAFF
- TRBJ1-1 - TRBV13 TGTGCCAGCAGCTTAGGTGCATCAAGTAGGAACACTGAAGCTTTCTTT CASSLGASSRNTEAFF
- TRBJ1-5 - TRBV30 TGTGCCTGGAGTCCAGGTCTTACTTCAAGCAATCAGCCCCAGCATTTT CAWSPGLTSSNQPQHF